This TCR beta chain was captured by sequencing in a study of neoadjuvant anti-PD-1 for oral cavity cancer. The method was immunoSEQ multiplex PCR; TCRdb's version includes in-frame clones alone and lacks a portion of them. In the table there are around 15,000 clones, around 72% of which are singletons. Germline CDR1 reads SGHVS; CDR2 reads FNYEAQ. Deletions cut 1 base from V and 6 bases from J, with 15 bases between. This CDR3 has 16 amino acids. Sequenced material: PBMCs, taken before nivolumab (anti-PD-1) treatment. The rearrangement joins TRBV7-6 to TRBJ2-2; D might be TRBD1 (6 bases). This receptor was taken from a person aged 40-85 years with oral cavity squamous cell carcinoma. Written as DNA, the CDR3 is TGTGCCAGCAGCTTAGAGGCTATCAGGGGTGCCGGGGAGCTGTTTTTT. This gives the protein CASSLEAIRGAGELFF.